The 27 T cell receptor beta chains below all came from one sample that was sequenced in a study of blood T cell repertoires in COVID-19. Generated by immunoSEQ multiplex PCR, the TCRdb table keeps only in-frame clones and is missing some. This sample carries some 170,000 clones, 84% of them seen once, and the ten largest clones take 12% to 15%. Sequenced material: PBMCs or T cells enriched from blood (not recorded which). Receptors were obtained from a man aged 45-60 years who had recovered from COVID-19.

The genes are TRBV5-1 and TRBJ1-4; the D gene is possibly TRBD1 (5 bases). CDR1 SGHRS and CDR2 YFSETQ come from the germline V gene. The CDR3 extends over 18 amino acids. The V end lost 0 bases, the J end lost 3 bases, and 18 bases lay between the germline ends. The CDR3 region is CASSLGGSAYVANEKLFF. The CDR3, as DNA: TGCGCCAGCAGCTTGGGGGGCAGCGCATACGTGGCTAATGAAAAACTGTTTTTT.

The CDR3 bases are TGCGCCAGCAGCCCGGGACAGGGATCTTCCACTGAAGCTTTCTTT. It is translated as CASSPGQGSSTEAFF. This chain links TRBV5-1 with TRBJ1-1, with 9 positions matching TRBD1. The CDR3 loop spans 15 amino acids. V lost 4 bases and J lost 4; bases outside the gene matches: 8. Germline V gene sequence: CDR1 SGHRS, CDR2 YFSETQ.

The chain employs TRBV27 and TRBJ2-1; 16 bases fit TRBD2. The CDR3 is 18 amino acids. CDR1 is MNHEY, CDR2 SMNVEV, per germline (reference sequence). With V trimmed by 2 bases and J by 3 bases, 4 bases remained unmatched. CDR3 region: CASSLVGLAGGSYNEQFF. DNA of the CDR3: TGTGCCAGCAGTTTAGTGGGACTAGCGGGGGGGAGCTACAATGAGCAGTTCTTC.

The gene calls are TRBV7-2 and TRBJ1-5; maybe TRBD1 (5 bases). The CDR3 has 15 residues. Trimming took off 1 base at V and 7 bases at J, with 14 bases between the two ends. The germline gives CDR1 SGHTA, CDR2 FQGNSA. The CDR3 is CASSLGSGGNQPQHF. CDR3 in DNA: TGTGCCAGCAGCTTAGGGTCCGGGGGGAACCAGCCCCAGCATTTT.

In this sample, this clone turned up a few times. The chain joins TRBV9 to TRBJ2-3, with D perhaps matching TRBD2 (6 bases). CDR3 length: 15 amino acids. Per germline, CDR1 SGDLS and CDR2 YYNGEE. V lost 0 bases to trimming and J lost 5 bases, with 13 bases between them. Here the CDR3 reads CASSVVGSGGDTQYF. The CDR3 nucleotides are TGTGCCAGCAGCGTAGTGGGTAGCGGTGGAGATACGCAGTATTTT.

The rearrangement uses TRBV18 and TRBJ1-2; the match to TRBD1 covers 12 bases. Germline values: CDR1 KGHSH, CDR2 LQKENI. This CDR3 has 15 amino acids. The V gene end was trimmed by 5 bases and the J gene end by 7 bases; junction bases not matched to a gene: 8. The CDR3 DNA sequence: TGTGCCAGCTCAGTTCCGGGACAGGGGGCTATTGGCTACACCTTC. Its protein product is CASSVPGQGAIGYTF.

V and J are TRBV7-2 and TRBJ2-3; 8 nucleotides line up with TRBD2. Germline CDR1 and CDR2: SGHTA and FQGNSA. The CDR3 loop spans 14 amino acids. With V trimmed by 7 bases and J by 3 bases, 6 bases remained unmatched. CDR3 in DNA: TGTGCCAGCACGGAGCGGGGGCCAACAGATACGCAGTATTTT. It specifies CASTERGPTDTQYF.

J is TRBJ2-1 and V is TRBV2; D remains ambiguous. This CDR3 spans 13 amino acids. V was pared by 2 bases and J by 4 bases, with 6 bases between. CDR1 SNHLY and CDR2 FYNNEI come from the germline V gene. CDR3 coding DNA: TGTGCCAGCAGTGAATCGGTTTACAATGAGCAGTTCTTC. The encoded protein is CASSESVYNEQFF.

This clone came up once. CDR3 loop: CASSLTSGGPETQYF. The DNA of the CDR3 is TGTGCCAGCAGCTTAACGAGCGGGGGGCCTGAGACCCAGTACTTC. This chain joins TRBV7-3 and TRBJ2-5; TRBD2 agrees at 9 bases. The CDR3 sequence is 15 residues long. Per the germline V gene, CDR1 is SGHTA and CDR2 is FQGTGA. Trimming removed 0 bases from V and 5 bases from J; junction bases left unmatched: 4.

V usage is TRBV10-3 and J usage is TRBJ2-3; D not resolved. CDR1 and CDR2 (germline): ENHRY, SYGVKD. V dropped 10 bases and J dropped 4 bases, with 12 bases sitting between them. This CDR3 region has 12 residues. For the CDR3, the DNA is TGTGCCACCGCCGATTCGGCAGATACGCAGTATTTT. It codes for CATADSADTQYF.

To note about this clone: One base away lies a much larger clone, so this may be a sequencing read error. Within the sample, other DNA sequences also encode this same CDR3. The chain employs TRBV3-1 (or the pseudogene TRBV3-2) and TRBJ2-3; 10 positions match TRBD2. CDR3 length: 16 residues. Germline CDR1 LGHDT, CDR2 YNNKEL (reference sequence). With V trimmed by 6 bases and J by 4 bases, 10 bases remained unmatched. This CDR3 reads CASSGFLAGAADTQYF. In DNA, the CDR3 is TGTGCCAGCAGTGGCTTCCTAGCGGGGGCAGCAGATACGCAGTATTTT.

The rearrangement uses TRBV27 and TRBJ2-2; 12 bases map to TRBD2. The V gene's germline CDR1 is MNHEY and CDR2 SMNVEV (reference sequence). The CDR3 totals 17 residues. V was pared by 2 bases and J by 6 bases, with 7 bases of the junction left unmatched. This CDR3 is CASSLKELAGGPGELFF. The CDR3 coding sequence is TGTGCCAGCAGTTTAAAGGAACTAGCGGGGGGCCCCGGGGAGCTGTTTTTT.

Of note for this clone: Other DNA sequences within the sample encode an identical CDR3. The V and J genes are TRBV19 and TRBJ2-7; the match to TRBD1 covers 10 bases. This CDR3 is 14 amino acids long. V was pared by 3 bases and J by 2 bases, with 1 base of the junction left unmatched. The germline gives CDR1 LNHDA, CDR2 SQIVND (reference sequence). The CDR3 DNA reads TGTGCCAGTAGTATCGGGACAGGGGCCTACGAGCAGTACTTC. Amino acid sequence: CASSIGTGAYEQYF.

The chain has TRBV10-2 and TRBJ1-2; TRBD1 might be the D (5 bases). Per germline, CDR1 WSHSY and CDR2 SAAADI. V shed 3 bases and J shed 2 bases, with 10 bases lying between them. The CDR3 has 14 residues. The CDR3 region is CASSDNRQNYGYTF. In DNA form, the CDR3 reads TGCGCCAGCAGTGATAATAGACAGAACTATGGCTACACCTTC.

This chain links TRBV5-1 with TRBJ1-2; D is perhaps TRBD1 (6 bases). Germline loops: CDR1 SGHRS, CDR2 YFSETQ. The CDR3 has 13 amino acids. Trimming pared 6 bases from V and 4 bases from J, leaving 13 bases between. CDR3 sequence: CASNPGEGYGYTF. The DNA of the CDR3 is TGCGCCAGCAATCCAGGGGAAGGCTATGGCTACACCTTC.

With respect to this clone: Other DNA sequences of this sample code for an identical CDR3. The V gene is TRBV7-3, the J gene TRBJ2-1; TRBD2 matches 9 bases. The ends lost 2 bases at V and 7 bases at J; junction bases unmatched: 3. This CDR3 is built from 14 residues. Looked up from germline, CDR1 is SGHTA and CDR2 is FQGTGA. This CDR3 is CASSLAGGPNEQFF. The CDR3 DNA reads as TGTGCCAGCAGCTTAGCGGGGGGGCCTAATGAGCAGTTCTTC. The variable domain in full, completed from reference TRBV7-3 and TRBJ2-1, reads GAGVSQTPSNKVTEKGKYVELRCDPISGHTALYWYRQSLGQGPEFLIYFQGTGAADDSGLPNDRFFAVRPEGSVSTLKIQRTERGDSAVYLCASSLAGGPNEQFFGPGTRLTVL.

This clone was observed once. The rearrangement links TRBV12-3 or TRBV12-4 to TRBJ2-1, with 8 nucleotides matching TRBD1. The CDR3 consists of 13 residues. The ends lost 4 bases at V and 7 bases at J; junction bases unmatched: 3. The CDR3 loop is CASSWTGKNEQFF. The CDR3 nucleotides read TGTGCCAGCAGTTGGACAGGGAAAAATGAGCAGTTCTTC.

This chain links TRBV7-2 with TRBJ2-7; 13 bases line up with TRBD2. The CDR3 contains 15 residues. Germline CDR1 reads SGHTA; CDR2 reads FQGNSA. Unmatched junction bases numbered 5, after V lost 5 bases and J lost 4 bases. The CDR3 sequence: CASSLTSGGGYEQYF. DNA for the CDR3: TGTGCCAGCAGCCTCACTAGCGGGGGGGGGTACGAGCAGTACTTC. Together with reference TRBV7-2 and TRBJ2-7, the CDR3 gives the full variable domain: GAGVSQSPSNKVTEKGKDVELRCDPISGHTALYWYRQSLGQGLEFLIYFQGNSAPDKSGLPSDRFSAERTGGSVSTLTIQRTQQEDSAVYLCASSLTSGGGYEQYFGPGTRLTVT.

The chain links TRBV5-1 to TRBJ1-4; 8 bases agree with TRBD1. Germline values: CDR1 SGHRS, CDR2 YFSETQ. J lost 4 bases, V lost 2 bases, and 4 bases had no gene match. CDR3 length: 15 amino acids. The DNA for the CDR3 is TGCGCCAGCAGCTTAGGGACAGGATATAATGAAAAACTGTTTTTT. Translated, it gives CASSLGTGYNEKLFF.

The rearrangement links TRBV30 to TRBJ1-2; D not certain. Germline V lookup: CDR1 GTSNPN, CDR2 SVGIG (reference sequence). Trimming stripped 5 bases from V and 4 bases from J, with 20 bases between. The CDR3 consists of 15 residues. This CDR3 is CAWGDGGLGSYGYTF. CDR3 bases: TGTGCCTGGGGCGATGGAGGGTTAGGATCCTATGGCTACACCTTC. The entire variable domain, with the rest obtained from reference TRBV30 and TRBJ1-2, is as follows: SQTIHQWPATLVQPVGSPLSLECTVEGTSNPNLYWYRQAAGRGLQLLFYSVGIGQISSEVPQNLSASRPQDRQFILSSKKLLLSDSGFYLCAWGDGGLGSYGYTFGSGTRLTVV.

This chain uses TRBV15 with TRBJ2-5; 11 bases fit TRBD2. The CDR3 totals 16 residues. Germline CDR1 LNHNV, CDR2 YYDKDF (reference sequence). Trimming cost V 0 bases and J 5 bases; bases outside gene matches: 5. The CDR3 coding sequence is TGTGCCACCAGCAGAGATCGACTAGCGGGGACCGAGACCCAGTACTTC. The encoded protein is CATSRDRLAGTETQYF.

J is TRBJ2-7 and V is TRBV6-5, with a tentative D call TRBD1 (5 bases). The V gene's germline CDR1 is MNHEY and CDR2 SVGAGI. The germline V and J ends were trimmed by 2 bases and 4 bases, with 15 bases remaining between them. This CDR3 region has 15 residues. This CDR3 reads CASSYRPGNRYEQYF. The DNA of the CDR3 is TGTGCCAGCAGTTACCGGCCAGGGAATAGGTACGAGCAGTACTTC.

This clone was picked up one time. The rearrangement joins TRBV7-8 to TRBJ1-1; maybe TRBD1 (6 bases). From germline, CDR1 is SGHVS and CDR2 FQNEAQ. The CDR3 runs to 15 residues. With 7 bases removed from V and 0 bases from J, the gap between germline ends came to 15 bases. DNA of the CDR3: TGTGCCAGCAAACCGTCGGGACATTTGAACACTGAAGCTTTCTTT. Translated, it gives CASKPSGHLNTEAFF.

In DNA, the CDR3 is TGCGCCAGCAGCACGACAGGGGGCTCGGCCTACGAGCAGTACTTC. This encodes CASSTTGGSAYEQYF. The chain joins TRBV5-1 to TRBJ2-7; 10 bases line up with TRBD1. V dropped 4 bases and J dropped 2; count of bases not matched to a gene: 6. Germline V gives CDR1 SGHRS, CDR2 YFSETQ. This CDR3 region has 15 residues.

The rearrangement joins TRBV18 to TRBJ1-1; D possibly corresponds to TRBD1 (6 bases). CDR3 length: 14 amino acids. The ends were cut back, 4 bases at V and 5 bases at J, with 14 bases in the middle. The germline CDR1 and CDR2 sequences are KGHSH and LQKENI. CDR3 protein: CASSLRSGDTEAFF. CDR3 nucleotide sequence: TGTGCCAGCTCACTTCGGTCAGGGGATACTGAAGCTTTCTTT.

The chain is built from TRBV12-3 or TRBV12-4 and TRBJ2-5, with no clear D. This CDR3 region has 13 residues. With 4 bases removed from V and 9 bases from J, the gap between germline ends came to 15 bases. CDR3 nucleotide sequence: TGTGCCAGCAGTTCCTTGGTGCCGAGGCCCCAGTACTTC. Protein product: CASSSLVPRPQYF.

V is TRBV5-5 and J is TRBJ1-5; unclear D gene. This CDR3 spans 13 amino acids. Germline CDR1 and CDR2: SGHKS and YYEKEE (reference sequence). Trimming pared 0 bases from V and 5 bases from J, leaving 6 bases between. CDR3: CASSLVSDQPQHF. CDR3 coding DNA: TGTGCCAGCAGCTTGGTCTCTGATCAGCCCCAGCATTTT. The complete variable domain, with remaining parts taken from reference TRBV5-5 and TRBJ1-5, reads DAGVTQSPTHLIKTRGQQVTLRCSPISGHKSVSWYQQVLGQGPQFIFQYYEKEERGRGNFPDRFSARQFPNYSSELNVNALLLGDSALYLCASSLVSDQPQHFGDGTRLSIL.